The 11 T cell receptor beta chains reported below all come from one sample, sequenced in a study of blood T cell repertoires in COVID-19. TCRdb's table, derived via immunoSEQ multiplex PCR, lists solely in-frame clones and lacks some. The sample consists of about 190,000 clones, around four fifths of them appearing once. Sequenced input: peripheral blood. These receptors originate from a human donor in a cohort sampled during active COVID-19.

This sequence joins TRBV2 and TRBJ1-4; 10 bases align to TRBD1. The CDR3 is 19 amino acids. In germline, CDR1 is SNHLY, CDR2 FYNNEI. The V gene end was trimmed by 11 bases and the J gene end by 7 bases; junction bases not matched to a gene: 25. The CDR3 DNA reads TGTGCCCTTTCCGGGACAGGGGTAGGGGGAAGCTCCGGAGGTGAAAAACTGTTTTTT. This translates into CALSGTGVGGSSGGEKLFF.

This rearrangement joins TRBV6-5 to TRBJ1-1, with TRBD1 as a possible D gene (5 bases). V lost 7 bases to trimming and J lost 3 bases, with 18 bases between them. CDR1 MNHEY and CDR2 SVGAGI come from the germline V gene. This CDR3 contains 15 residues. For the CDR3, the DNA is TGTGCCAGCAACTCCCGGGCGGGGGGGGACACTGAAGCTTTCTTT. Protein product: CASNSRAGGDTEAFF.

The rearrangement links TRBV3-1 (or the pseudogene TRBV3-2) to TRBJ2-7, with 7 bases fitting TRBD2. Germline loops: CDR1 LGHDT, CDR2 YNNKEL (reference sequence). After removal of 4 bases from V and 3 bases from J, the junction contained 9 bases not matched to a gene. CDR3 size: 15 residues. The CDR3 bases are TGTGCCAGCAGCCTCGTGGGGGGGGGTAGCTACGAGCAGTACTTC. Translated: CASSLVGGGSYEQYF.

The chain links TRBV27 to TRBJ2-5; 8 bases map to TRBD2. The CDR3 is 14 residues long. Germline V gene data show CDR1 as MNHEY and CDR2 as SMNVEV (reference sequence). The trim removed 3 bases at V and 5 bases at J, leaving 5 bases unmatched. The CDR3 bases are TGTGCCAGCAGTTTCGGGGGGGCAGGTGAGACCCAGTACTTC. It encodes CASSFGGAGETQYF.

This clone was recorded once. This rearrangement joins TRBV21-1 to TRBJ2-2; the table assigns TRBD1, which was not confirmed against the DNA. TRBV21-1 represents a pseudogene. The CDR3 spans 16 residues. This chain's CDR3 is CASRLQGADNTGELFF. The CDR3 region has the DNA TGTGCCAGCAGACTGCAGGGGGCTGATAACACCGGGGAGCTGTTTTTT.

Here the CDR3 DNA reads TGCGCCAGCAGCACGGGACTAGCATACAATGAGCAGTTCTTC. Its translation is CASSTGLAYNEQFF. The chain joins TRBV5-1 to TRBJ2-1; TRBD2 matches at 9 bases. CDR1 and CDR2 (germline): SGHRS, YFSETQ. The CDR3 runs to 14 residues. Losses at the gene ends were 4 bases for V and 4 bases for J; bases not matched to a gene: 3.

This sequence joins TRBV12-3 or TRBV12-4 and TRBJ1-2; 7 bases map to TRBD1. V trimming: 8 bases; J trimming: 8 bases; junction bases outside the gene matches: 5. The CDR3 length is 11 residues. The CDR3 coding sequence is TGTGCCAGCTGGCGAGGGGGCGGCTACACCTTC. This codes for CASWRGGGYTF.

The chain couples TRBV4-2 to TRBJ1-6; TRBD1 might be the D (6 bases). The CDR3 has 18 amino acids. V gave up 1 base and J gave up 7 bases, with 20 bases separating them. Germline V lookup: CDR1 LGHNA, CDR2 YNFKEQ. Written as DNA, the CDR3 is TGTGCCAGCAGCCAAGGGACCTTAGGGGGACGTCGGAATTCACCCCTCCACTTT. The encoded protein is CASSQGTLGGRRNSPLHF.

The chain has TRBV18 and TRBJ2-1, with TRBD1 matching over 7 bases. CDR3 size: 13 residues. Per germline, CDR1 KGHSH and CDR2 LQKENI. Trimming at V came to 4 bases and at J to 9 bases, leaving 6 bases not matched to a gene. The CDR3 DNA is TGTGCCAGCTCACAGGGGGCACAGGGTGAGCAGTTCTTC. Translation: CASSQGAQGEQFF.

V and J are TRBV10-3 and TRBJ2-3; 9 bases align to TRBD2. This CDR3 has 14 residues. Germline-derived CDR1 and CDR2 are ENHRY and SYGVKD. V shed 5 bases and J 4 bases; nucleotides not matched to a gene: 4. In nucleotides, the CDR3 is TGTGCCATCAGTAAAACTAGCGGGTCAGATACGCAGTATTTT. Its protein product is CAISKTSGSDTQYF.

The chain uses TRBV9 and TRBJ2-7; D is perhaps TRBD2 (5 bases). Per the germline V gene, CDR1 is SGDLS and CDR2 is YYNGEE. CDR3 size: 14 residues. Trimming took off 3 bases at V and 2 bases at J, with 12 bases between the two ends. The CDR3 sequence: CASSAGGRAYEQYF. CDR3 DNA sequence: TGTGCCAGCAGCGCCGGAGGCAGAGCCTACGAGCAGTACTTC.